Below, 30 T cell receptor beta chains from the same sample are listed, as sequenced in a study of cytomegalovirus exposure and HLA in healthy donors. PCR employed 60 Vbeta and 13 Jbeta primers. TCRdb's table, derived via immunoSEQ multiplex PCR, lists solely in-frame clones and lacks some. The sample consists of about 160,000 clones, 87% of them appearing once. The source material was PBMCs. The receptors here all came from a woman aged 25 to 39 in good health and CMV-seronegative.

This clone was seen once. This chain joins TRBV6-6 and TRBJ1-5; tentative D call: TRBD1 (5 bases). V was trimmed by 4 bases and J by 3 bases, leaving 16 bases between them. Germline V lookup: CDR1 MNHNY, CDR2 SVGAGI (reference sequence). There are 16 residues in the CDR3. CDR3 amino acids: CASSSGGRADNQPQHF. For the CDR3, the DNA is TGTGCCAGCAGTTCCGGCGGCAGGGCGGACAATCAGCCCCAGCATTTT.

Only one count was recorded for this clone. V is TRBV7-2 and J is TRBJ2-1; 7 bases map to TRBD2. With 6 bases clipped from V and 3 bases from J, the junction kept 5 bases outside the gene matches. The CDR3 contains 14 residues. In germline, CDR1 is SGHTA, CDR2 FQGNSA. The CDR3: CASRGGEFYNEQFF. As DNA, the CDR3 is TGTGCCAGCAGGGGAGGGGAGTTCTACAATGAGCAGTTCTTC.

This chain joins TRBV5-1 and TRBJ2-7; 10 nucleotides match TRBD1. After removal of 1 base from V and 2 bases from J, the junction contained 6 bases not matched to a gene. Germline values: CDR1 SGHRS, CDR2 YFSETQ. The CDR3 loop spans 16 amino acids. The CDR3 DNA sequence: TGCGCCAGCAGCTTGACGGCGGGGACAGGGGCCTACGAGCAGTACTTC. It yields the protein CASSLTAGTGAYEQYF.

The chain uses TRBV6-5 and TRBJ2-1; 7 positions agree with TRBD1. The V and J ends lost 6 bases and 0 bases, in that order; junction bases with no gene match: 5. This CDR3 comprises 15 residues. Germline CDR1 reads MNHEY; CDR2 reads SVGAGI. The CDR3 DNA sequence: TGTGCCAGCAGGCTTACAGGGGCCTCCTACAATGAGCAGTTCTTC. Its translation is CASRLTGASYNEQFF.

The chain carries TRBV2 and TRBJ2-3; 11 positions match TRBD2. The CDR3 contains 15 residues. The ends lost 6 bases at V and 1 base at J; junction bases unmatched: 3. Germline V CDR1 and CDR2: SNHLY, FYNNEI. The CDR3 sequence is CASSQTSGGTDTQYF. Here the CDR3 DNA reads TGTGCCAGCAGCCAGACTAGCGGGGGCACAGATACGCAGTATTTT.

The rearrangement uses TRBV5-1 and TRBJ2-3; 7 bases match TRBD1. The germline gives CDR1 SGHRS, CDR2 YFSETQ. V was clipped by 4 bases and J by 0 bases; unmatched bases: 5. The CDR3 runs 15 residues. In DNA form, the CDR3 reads TGCGCCAGCAGCCCGCTACAGGGGAGCACAGATACGCAGTATTTT. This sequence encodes CASSPLQGSTDTQYF.

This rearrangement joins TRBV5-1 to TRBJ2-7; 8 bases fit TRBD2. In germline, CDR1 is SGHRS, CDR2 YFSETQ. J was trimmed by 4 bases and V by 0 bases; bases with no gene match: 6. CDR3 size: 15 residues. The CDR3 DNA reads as TGCGCCAGCAGCTTGGCGGCGGGAGGAGGGTACGAGCAGTACTTC. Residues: CASSLAAGGGYEQYF.

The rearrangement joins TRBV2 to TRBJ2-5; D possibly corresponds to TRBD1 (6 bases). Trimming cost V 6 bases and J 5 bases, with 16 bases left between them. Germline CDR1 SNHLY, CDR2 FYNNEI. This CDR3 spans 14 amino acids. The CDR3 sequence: CASSSSTGWETQYF. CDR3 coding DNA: TGTGCCAGCAGCTCTTCGACAGGCTGGGAGACCCAGTACTTC.

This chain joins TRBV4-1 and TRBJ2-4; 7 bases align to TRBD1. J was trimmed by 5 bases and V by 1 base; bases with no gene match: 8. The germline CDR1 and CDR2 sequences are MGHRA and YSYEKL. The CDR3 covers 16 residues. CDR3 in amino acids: CASSQGRAGGQNIQYF. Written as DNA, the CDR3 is TGCGCCAGCAGCCAAGGACGGGCAGGGGGTCAAAACATTCAGTACTTC.

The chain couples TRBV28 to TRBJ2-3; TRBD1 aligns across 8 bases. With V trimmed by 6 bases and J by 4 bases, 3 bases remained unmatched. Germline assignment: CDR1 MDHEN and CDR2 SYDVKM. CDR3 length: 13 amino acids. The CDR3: CASSMTGADTQYF. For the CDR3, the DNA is TGTGCCAGCAGCATGACAGGGGCAGATACGCAGTATTTT.

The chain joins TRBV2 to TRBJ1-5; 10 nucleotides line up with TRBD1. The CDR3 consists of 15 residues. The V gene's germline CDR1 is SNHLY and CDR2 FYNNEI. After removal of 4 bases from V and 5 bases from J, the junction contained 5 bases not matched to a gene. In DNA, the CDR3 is TGTGCCAGCAGTGGACCGGGACAGGGGTATCAGCCCCAGCATTTT. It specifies CASSGPGQGYQPQHF.

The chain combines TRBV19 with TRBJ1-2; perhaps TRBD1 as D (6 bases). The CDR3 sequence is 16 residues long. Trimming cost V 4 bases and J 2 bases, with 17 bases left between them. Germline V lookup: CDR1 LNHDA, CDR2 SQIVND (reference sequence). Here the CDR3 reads CASSTPRGAGNYGYTF. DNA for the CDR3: TGTGCCAGTAGTACCCCACGGGGGGCAGGGAACTATGGCTACACCTTC.

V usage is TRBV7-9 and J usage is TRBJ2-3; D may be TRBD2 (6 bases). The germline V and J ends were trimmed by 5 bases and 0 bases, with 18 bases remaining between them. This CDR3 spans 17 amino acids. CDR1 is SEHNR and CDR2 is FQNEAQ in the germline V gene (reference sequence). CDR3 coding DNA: TGTGCCAGCAGCCCCGGGACTTCCCTTACTAGCACAGATACGCAGTATTTT. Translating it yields CASSPGTSLTSTDTQYF.

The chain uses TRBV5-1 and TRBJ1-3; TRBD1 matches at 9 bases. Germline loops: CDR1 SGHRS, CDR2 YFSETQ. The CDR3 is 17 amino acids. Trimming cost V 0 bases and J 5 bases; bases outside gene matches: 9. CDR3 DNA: TGCGCCAGCAGCTTGGAAATTGGGACAGGGAACCGAAACACCATATATTTT. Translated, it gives CASSLEIGTGNRNTIYF.

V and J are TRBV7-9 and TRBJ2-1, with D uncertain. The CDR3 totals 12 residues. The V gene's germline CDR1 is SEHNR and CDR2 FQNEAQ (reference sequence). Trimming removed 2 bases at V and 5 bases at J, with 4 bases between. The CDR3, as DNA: TGTGCCAGCAGCTTATCGGACAATGAGCAGTTCTTC. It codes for CASSLSDNEQFF.

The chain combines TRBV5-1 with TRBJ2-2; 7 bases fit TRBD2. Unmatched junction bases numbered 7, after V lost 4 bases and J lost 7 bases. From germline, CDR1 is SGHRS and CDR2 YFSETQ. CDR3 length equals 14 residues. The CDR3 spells CASSASSGGGELFF. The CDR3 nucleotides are TGCGCCAGCAGCGCATCCTCGGGAGGCGGGGAGCTGTTTTTT.

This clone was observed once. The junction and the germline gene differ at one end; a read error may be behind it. The CDR3 DNA sequence: TGTGCCAACAGCCAAGGAGAGGACTATAATTCACCCCTCCACTTT. Its translation is CANSQGEDYNSPLHF. The genes are TRBV4-2 and TRBJ1-6; no clear D. The CDR3 totals 15 residues. The V gene's germline CDR1 is LGHNA and CDR2 YNFKEQ.

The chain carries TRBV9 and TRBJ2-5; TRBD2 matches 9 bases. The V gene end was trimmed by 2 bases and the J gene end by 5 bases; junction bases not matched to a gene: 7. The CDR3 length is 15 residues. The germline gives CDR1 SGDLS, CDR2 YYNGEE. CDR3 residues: CASSVFSGSRETQYF. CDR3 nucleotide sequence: TGTGCCAGCAGCGTGTTTAGCGGGAGTCGGGAGACCCAGTACTTC.

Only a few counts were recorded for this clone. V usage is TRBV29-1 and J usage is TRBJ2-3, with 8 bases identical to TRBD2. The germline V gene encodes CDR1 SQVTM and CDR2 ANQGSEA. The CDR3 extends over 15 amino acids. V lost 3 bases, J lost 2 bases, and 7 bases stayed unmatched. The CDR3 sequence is CSVEVAGYTTDTQYF. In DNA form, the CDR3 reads TGCAGCGTTGAGGTAGCGGGGTACACCACAGATACGCAGTATTTT.

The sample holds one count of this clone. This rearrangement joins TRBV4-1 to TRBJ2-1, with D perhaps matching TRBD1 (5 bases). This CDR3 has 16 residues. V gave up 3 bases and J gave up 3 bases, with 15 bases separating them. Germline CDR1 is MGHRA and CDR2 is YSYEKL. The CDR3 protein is CASSQVSLTDYNEQFF. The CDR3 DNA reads TGCGCCAGCAGCCAGGTTAGCCTGACAGACTACAATGAGCAGTTCTTC.

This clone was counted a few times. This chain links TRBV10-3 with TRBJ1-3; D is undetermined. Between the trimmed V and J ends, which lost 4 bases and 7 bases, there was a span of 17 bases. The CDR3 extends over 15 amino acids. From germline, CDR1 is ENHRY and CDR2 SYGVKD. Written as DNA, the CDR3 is TGTGCCATCAGTGTTCAGCTATCCTCGGGGAACACCATATATTTT. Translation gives CAISVQLSSGNTIYF.

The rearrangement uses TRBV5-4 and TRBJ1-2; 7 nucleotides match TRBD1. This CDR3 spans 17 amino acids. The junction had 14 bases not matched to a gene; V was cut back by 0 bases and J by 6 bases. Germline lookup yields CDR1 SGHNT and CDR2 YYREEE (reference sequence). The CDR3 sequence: CASSLARGQPTGDGYTF. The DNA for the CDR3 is TGTGCCAGCAGCTTGGCCCGGGGACAGCCGACTGGGGATGGCTACACCTTC. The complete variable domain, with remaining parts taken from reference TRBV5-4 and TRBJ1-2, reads ETGVTQSPTHLIKTRGQQVTLRCSSQSGHNTVSWYQQALGQGPQFIFQYYREEENGRGNFPPRFSGLQFPNYSSELNVNALELDDSALYLCASSLARGQPTGDGYTFGSGTRLTVV.

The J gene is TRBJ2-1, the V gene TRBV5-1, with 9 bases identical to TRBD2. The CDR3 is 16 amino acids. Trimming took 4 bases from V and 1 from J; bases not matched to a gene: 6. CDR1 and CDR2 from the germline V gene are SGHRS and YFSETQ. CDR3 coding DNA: TGCGCCAGCAGCCTGTCTAGCGGGGCGTCCTACAATGAGCAGTTCTTC. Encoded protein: CASSLSSGASYNEQFF.

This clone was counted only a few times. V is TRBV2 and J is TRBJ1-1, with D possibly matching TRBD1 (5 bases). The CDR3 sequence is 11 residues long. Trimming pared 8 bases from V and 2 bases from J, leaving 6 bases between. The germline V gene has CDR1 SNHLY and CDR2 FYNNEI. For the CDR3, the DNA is TGTGCCAGCCAGGGTAACACTGAAGCTTTCTTT. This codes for CASQGNTEAFF.

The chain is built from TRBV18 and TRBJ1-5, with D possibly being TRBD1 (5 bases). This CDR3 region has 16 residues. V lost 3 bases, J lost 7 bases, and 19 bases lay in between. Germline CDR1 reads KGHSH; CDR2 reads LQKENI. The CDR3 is CASSPSYQGRKQPQHF. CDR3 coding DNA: TGTGCCAGCTCACCCTCCTATCAGGGAAGGAAACAGCCCCAGCATTTT.

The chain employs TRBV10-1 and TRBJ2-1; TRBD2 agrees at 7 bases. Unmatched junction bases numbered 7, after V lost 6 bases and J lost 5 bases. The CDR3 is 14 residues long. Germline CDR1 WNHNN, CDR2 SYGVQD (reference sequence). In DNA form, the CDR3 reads TGCGCCAGCAGGGTTGCTAGCGGAGACAATGAGCAGTTCTTC. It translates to CASRVASGDNEQFF.

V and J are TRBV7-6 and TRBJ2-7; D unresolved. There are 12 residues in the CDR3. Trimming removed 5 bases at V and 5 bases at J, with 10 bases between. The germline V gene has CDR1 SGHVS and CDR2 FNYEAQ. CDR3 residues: CASSPFDNEQYF. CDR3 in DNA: TGTGCCAGCAGCCCCTTTGACAACGAGCAGTACTTC.

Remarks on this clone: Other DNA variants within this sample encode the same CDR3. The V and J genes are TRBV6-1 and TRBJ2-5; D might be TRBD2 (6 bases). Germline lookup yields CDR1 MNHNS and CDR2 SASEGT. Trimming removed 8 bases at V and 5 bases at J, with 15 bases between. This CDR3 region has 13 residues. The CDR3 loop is CASCPPGRETQYF. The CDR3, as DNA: TGTGCCAGCTGTCCTCCTGGGAGGGAGACCCAGTACTTC.

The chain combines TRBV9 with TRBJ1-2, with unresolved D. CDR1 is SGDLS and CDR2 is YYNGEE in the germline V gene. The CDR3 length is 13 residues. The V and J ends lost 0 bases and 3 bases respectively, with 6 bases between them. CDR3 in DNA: TGTGCCAGCAGCGTAGTGCCGGACTATGGCTACACCTTC. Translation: CASSVVPDYGYTF.

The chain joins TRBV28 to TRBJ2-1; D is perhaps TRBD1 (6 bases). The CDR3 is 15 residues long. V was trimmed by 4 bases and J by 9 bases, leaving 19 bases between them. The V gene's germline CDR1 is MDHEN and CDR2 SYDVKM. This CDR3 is CASSSPGHEGGEQFF. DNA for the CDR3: TGTGCCAGCAGTTCCCCGGGACATGAAGGCGGTGAGCAGTTCTTC.